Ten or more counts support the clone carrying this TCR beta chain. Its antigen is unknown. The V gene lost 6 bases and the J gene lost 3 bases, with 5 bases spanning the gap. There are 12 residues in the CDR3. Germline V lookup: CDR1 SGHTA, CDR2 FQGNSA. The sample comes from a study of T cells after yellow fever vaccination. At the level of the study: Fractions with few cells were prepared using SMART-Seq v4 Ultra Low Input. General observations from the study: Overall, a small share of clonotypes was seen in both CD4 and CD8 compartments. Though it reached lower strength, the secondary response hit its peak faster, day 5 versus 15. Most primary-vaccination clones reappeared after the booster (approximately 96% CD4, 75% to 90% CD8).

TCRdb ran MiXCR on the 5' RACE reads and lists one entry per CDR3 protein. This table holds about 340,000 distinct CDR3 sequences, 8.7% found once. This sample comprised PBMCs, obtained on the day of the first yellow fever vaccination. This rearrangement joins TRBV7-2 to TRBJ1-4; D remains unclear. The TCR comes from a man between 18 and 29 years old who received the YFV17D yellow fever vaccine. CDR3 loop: CASRAPNEKLFF. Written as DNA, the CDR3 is TGTGCCAGCAGGGCCCCTAATGAAAAACTGTTTTTT.